A single T cell receptor beta chain is shown here with its context. Its antigen is as yet unknown. A second PCR, run for about 7 to 11 cycles, used a sample-barcoded 5' primer plus a J-beta primer mix. No fewer than 2.5 million CDR3-containing paired-end reads came from each sample. TCRdb itself ran the 5' RACE reads through MiXCR, one entry per CDR3 protein. The sample consists of over 450,000 distinct CDR3 sequences, less than 25% of them appearing once. This sample stems from a study of blood T cells in healthy people across ages. Study conclusions and caveats: Compared with aged donors, long-lived donors showed fewer expanded clones, suggesting selection.

CDR1 is PRHDT and CDR2 is FYEKMQ in the germline V gene (reference sequence). The junction had 8 bases not matched to a gene; V was cut back by 4 bases and J by 5 bases. This CDR3 is built from 16 residues. The sample was also reused in another study, on T cells of mothers and their children.

The receptor comes from a boy aged 5-17 years in good health. The material sequenced was blood. V usage is TRBV13 and J usage is TRBJ2-2, with 9 bases matching TRBD1. The CDR3 nucleotides read TGTGCCAGCAGCTCATGGACAGGGGCAAGAACCGGGGAGCTGTTTTTT. Residues: CASSSWTGARTGELFF.